One T cell receptor beta chain is described in this entry. Its antigen is not identified. The sample originates from a study of cytomegalovirus exposure and HLA in healthy donors. Study in general: A prior analysis found 117 million unique TCR beta sequences from some 190 million T cells.

Findings and limits, study-wide: Later findings reportedly placed an Asian-associated ancestry cluster below the roughly 670-donor mean for N-insertions. Available immune exposure information was restricted to CMV serostatus only.

V was trimmed by 0 bases and J by 2 bases, leaving 11 bases between them. The CDR3 spans 15 residues. Germline values: CDR1 MGHRA, CDR2 YSYEKL. PCR involved 60 Vbeta and 13 Jbeta primers. This table comes from immunoSEQ multiplex PCR, and its TCRdb copy is limited to in-frame clones, with some not included. This listing includes roughly 55,000 clones. The material sequenced was PBMCs. This clonotype was sampled from a man aged 45-65 years in good health and CMV-seropositive. The J gene is TRBJ2-7, the V gene TRBV4-1; TRBD2 is a possible D gene (6 bases). The chain's CDR3 is CASSQERGFAYEQYF. The CDR3 DNA sequence: TGCGCCAGCAGCCAAGAACGGGGGTTCGCCTACGAGCAGTACTTC.